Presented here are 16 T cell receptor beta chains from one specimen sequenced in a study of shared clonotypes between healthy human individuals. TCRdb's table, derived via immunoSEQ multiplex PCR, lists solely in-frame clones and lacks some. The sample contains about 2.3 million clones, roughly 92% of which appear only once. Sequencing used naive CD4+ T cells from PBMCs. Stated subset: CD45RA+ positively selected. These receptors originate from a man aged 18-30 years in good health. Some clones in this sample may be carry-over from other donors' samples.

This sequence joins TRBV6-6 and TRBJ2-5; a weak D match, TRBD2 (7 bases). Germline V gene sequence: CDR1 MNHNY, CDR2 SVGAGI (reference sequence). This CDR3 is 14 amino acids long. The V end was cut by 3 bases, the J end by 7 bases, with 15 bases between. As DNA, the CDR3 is TGTGCCAGCAGTTATGGTCAGGGGAGGGGGACCCAGTACTTC. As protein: CASSYGQGRGTQYF.

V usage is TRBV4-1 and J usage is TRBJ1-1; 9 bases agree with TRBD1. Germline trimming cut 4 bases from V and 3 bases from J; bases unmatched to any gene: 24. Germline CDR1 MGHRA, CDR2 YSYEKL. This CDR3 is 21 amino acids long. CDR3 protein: CASSRRLMRTGVEVSDTEAFF. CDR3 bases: TGCGCCAGCAGCCGTCGTCTAATGAGGACAGGGGTTGAGGTGAGCGACACTGAAGCTTTCTTT.

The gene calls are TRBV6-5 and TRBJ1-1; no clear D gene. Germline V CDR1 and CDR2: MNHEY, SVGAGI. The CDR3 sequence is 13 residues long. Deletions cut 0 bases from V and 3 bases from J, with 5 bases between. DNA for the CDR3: TGTGCCAGCAGTTACTCCAGGCACACTGAAGCTTTCTTT. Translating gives CASSYSRHTEAFF.

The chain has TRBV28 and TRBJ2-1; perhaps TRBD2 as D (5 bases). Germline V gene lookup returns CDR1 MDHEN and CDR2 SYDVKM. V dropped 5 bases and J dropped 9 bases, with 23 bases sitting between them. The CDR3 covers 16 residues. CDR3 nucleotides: TGTGCCAGCAGTCGACCTACCGGACTGGAGCGTGGTGAGCAGTTCTTC. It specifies CASSRPTGLERGEQFF. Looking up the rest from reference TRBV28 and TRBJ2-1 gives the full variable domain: DVKVTQSSRYLVKRTGEKVFLECVQDMDHENMFWYRQDPGLGLRLIYFSYDVKMKEKGDIPEGYSVSREKKERFSLILESASTNQTSMYLCASSRPTGLERGEQFFGPGTRLTVL.

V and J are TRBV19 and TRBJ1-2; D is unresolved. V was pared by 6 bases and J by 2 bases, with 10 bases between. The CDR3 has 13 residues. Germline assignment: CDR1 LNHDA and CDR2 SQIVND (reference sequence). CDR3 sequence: CASSSGVNYGYTF. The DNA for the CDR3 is TGTGCCAGTAGCTCCGGGGTCAACTATGGCTACACCTTC.

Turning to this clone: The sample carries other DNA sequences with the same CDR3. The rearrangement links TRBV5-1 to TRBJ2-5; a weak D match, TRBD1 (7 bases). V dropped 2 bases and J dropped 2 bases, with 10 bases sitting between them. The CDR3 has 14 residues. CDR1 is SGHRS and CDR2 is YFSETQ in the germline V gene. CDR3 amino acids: CASSLQGTQETQYF. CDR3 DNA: TGCGCCAGCAGCTTACAGGGGACTCAAGAGACCCAGTACTTC.

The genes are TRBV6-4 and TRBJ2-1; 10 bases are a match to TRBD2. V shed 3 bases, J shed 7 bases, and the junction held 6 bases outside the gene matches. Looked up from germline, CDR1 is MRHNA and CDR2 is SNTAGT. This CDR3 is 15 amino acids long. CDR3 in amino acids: CASSERLAGHNEQFF. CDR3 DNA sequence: TGTGCCAGCAGTGAAAGACTAGCGGGCCATAATGAGCAGTTCTTC.

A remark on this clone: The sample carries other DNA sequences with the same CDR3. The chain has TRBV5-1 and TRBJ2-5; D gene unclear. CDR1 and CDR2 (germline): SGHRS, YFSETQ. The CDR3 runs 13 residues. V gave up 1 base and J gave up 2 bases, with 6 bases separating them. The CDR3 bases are TGCGCCAGCAGCTTGACAGCTCAAGAGACCCAGTACTTC. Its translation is CASSLTAQETQYF.

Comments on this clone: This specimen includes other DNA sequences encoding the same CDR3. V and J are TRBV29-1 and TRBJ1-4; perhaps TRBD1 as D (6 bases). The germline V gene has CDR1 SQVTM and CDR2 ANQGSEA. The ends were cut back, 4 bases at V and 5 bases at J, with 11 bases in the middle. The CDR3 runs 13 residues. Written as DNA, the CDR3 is TGCAGCGTTGTTGTGGGGGGCAATGAAAAACTGTTTTTT. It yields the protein CSVVVGGNEKLFF.

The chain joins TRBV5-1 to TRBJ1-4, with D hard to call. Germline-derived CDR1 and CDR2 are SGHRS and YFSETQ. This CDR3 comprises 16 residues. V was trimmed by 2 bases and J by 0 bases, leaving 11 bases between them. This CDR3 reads CASSLGQTPTNEKLFF. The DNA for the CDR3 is TGCGCCAGCAGCTTAGGGCAGACCCCAACTAATGAAAAACTGTTTTTT. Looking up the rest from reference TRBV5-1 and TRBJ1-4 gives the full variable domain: KAGVTQTPRYLIKTRGQQVTLSCSPISGHRSVSWYQQTPGQGLQFLFEYFSETQRNKGNFPGRFSGRQFSNSRSEMNVSTLELGDSALYLCASSLGQTPTNEKLFFGSGTQLSVL.

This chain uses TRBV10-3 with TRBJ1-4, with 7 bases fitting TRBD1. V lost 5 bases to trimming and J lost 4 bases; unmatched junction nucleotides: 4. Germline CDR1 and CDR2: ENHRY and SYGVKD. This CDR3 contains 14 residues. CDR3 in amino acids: CAISTDRVNEKLFF. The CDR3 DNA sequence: TGTGCCATCAGTACCGACAGGGTTAATGAAAAACTGTTTTTT.

The CDR3 here is CASSLEGAPNTYEQYF. The CDR3 nucleotides read TGCGCCAGCAGCTTGGAGGGGGCTCCGAACACCTACGAGCAGTACTTC. The genes are TRBV5-1 and TRBJ2-7, with 7 bases lining up with TRBD1. V dropped 0 bases and J dropped 2; count of bases not matched to a gene: 8. The germline V gene encodes CDR1 SGHRS and CDR2 YFSETQ. This CDR3 is built from 16 residues.

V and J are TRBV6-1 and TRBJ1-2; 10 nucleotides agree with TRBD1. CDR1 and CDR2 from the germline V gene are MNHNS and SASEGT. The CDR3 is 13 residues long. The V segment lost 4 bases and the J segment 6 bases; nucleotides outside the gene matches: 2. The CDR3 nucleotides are TGTGCCAGCAGTGGGACAGGGGGTGATGGCTACACCTTC. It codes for CASSGTGGDGYTF.

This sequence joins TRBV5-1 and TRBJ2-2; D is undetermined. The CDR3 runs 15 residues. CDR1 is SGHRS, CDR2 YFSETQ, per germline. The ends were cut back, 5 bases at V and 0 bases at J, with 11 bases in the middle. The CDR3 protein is CASRPGPTNTGELFF. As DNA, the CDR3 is TGCGCCAGCAGGCCAGGCCCCACGAACACCGGGGAGCTGTTTTTT.

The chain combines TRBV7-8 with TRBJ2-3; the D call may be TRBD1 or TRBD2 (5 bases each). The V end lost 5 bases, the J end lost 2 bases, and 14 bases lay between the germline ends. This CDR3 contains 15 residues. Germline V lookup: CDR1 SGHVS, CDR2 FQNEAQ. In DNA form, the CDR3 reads TGTGCCAGCAGCCTCAACTGGGGGTACACAGATACGCAGTATTTT. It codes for CASSLNWGYTDTQYF.

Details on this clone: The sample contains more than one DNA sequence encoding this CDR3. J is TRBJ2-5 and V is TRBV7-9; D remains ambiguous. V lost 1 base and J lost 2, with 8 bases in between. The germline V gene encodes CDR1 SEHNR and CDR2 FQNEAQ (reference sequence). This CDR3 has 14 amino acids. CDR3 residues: CASSLGTAQETQYF. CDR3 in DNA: TGTGCCAGCAGCTTAGGTACAGCTCAAGAGACCCAGTACTTC.